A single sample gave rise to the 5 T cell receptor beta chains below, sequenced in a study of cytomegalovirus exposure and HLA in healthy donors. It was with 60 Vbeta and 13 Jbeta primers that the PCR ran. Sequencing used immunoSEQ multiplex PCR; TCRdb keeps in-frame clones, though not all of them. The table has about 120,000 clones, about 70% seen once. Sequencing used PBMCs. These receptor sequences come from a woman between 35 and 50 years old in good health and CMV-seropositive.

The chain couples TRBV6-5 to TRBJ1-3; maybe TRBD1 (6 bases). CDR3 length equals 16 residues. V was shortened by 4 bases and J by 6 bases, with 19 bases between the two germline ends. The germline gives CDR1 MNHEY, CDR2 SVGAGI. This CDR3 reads CASSLFPSTGPNTIYF. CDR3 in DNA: TGTGCCAGCAGTTTATTTCCTTCGACAGGTCCAAACACCATATATTTT.

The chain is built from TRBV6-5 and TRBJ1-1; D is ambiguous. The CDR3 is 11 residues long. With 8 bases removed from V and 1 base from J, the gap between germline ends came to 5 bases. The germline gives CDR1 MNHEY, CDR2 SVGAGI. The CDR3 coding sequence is TGTGCCAGCCCATGGAACACTGAAGCTTTCTTT. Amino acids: CASPWNTEAFF.

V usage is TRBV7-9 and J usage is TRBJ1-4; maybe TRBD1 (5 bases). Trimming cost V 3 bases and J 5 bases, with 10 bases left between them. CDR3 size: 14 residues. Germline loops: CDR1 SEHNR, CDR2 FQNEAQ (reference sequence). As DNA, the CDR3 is TGTGCCAGCAGCTTTAGACAGATAAATGAAAAACTGTTTTTT. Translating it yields CASSFRQINEKLFF.

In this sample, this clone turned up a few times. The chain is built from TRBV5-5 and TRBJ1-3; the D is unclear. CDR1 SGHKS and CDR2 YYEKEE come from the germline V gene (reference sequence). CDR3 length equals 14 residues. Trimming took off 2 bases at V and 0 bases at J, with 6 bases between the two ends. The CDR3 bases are TGTGCCAGCAGCTTACAGAGCTCTGGAAACACCATATATTTT. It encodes CASSLQSSGNTIYF.

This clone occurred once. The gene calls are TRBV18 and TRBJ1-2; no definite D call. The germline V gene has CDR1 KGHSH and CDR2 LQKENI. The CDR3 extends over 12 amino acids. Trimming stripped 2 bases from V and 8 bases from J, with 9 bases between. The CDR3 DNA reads TGTGCCAGCTCACCAAGAACGGGGGGCTACACCTTC. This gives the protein CASSPRTGGYTF.